This TCR beta chain was recorded in a study of blood T cell repertoires in COVID-19. Turning to the study itself: COVID-19 samples, acute and convalescent, were from the United States, Italy and Spain. PBMCs, B-cell-depleted T cells, or T cells were the source of the cDNA or gDNA that made up the material.

Original handling: It was from reference gene primer amplification that nucleated cell counts were estimated. Sequencing was performed with immunoSEQ multiplex PCR; in TCRdb, only in-frame clones are kept and a portion is missing. From that table come the V and J calls and clone size; the DNA was used to work out D and trimming. The sample gives some 170,000 clones, 80% of which show up once; roughly 6% is in the top ten. Cohorts were based on clinical histories the participants reported. V trimming: 1 base; J trimming: 4 bases; junction bases outside the gene matches: 7. Germline CDR1 reads MGHDK; CDR2 reads SYGVNS. This CDR3 is 16 amino acids long.

This sequence joins TRBV25-1 and TRBJ2-3; 8 positions agree with TRBD1. The sequenced sample was PBMCs or T cells enriched from blood (not recorded which). This receptor was obtained from a man aged 40-50 years who had recovered from COVID-19. The CDR3, as DNA: TGTGCCAGCAGTGAATCGTGGCAGGGGGCCGCAGATACGCAGTATTTT. This translates into CASSESWQGAADTQYF.